Here is one TCR beta chain with its context. Antigen unknown. This CDR3 comprises 17 residues. The entry originates in a study of T cell responses to AZD1222 COVID-19 vaccine. Study-wide results and limits: Once two AZD1222 doses were given, Spike-specific TCR breadth and depth went up. Reportedly, close to half of spike-specific TCRs are directed against unmutated variant regions. It should be noted that donors were predominantly white British and more often female, and clonal diversity was possibly underestimated.

Measured with immunoSEQ multiplex PCR; TCRdb has only the in-frame clones, and not every one. The profile shows around 210,000 clones, roughly 94% of them singletons. The sample consisted of peripheral blood, taken 28 days after the second dose of the MenACWY control vaccine. This receptor was identified in an adult who received the MenACWY meningococcal vaccine as a control. The rearrangement uses TRBV1 and TRBJ2-7; the D call of TRBD2 is as the table states it, not checked on the DNA. TRBV1 represents a pseudogene. The CDR3 bases are TGCACCAGCAGCCAGGAGACCGGGACTTACCCCTCCTACGAGCAGTACTTC. Translation: CTSSQETGTYPSYEQYF.